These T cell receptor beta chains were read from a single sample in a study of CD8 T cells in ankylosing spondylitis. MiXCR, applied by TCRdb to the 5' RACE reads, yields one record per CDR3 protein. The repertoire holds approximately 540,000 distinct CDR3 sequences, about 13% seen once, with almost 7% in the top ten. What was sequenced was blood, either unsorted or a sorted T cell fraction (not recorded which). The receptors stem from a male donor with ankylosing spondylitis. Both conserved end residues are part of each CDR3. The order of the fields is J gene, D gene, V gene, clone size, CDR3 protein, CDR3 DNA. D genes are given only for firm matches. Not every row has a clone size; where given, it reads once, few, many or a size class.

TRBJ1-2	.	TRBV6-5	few	CASSTGGVLAGYTF	TGTGCCAGCAGTACTGGGGGCGTCCTTGCGGGCTACACCTTC
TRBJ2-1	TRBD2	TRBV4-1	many	CASSQDVVAGVNEQFF	TGCGCCAGCAGCCAAGATGTGGTAGCGGGAGTTAATGAGCAGTTCTTC
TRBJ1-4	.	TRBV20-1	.	CSAKQGLANEKLFF	TGCAGTGCTAAACAAGGTCTCGCTAATGAAAAACTGTTTTTT
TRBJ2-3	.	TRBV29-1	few	CSVWWADTQYF	TGCAGCGTTTGGTGGGCAGATACGCAGTATTTT
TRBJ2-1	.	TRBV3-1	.	CASSQDQGSYNEQFF	TGTGCCAGCAGCCAAGATCAGGGCTCCTACAATGAGCAGTTCTTC
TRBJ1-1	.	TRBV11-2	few	CASSPGGHAEAFF	TGTGCCAGCAGCCCCGGGGGGCACGCTGAAGCTTTCTTT
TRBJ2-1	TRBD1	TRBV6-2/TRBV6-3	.	CASSYRGDRGPFYNEQFF	TGTGCCAGCAGTTACCGCGGGGACAGGGGGCCCTTCTACAATGAGCAGTTCTTC
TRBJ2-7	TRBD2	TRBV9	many	CASSASLAPNYEQYF	TGTGCCAGCAGCGCCTCACTAGCGCCGAACTACGAGCAGTACTTC
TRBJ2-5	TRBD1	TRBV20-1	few	CSASRTGFGETQYF	TGCAGTGCTAGCAGGACAGGGTTCGGGGAGACCCAGTACTTC
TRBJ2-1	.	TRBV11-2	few	CASSLDLSYSQFF	TGTGCCAGCAGCTTAGATCTTAGCTACAGCCAGTTCTTC
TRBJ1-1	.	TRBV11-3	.	CASSRALNTEAFF	TGTGCCAGCAGCCGAGCACTGAACACTGAAGCTTTCTTT
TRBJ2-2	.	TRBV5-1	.	CASTSTTGDTGELFF	TGCGCCAGCACATCCACAACCGGAGACACCGGGGAGCTGTTTTTT
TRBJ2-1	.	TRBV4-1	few	CASSHRDAFNEQFF	TGCGCCAGCAGCCACAGGGACGCTTTCAATGAGCAGTTCTTC
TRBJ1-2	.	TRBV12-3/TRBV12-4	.	CASSFQTASYGYTF	TGTGCCAGCAGTTTTCAGACAGCTTCCTATGGCTACACCTTC
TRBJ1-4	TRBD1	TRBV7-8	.	CASSPGQGKARSEKLFF	TGTGCCAGCAGCCCGGGACAGGGGAAGGCGAGAAGTGAAAAACTGTTTTTT
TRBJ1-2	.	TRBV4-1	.	CASSQAAGSGGNYGYTF	TGCGCCAGCAGCCAAGCGGCGGGGTCGGGGGGCAACTATGGCTACACCTTC
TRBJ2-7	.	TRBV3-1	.	CASSPRPNPYEQYF	TGTGCCAGCAGCCCCCGCCCTAACCCCTACGAGCAGTACTTC
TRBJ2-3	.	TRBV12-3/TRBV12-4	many	CASSSHGITDTQYF	TGTGCCAGCAGTTCGCACGGGATCACAGATACGCAGTATTTT
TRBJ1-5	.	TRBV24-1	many	CATSDPKDSNQPQHF	TGTGCCACCAGTGACCCGAAAGATAGCAATCAGCCCCAGCATTTT
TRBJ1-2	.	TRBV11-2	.	CASSLETGTHYGYTF	TGTGCCAGCAGCTTAGAAACCGGGACACATTATGGCTACACCTTC
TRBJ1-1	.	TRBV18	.	CASSATVVMHTEAFF	TGTGCCAGCTCAGCGACAGTGGTTATGCACACTGAAGCTTTCTTT
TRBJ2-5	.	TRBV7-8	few	CASSLRTKYF	TGTGCCAGCAGCTTAAGGACCAAGTACTTC